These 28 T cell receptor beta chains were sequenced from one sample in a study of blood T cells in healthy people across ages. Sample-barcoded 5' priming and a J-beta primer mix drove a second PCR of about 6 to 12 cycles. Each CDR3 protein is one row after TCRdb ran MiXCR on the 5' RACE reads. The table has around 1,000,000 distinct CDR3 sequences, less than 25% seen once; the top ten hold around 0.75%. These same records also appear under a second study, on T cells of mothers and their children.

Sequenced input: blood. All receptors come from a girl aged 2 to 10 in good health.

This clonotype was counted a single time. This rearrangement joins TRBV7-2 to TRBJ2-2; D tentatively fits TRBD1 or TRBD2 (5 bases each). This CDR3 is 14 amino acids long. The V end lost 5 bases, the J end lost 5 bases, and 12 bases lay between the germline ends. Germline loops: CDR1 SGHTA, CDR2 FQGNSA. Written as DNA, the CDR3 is TGTGCCAGCAGCCCAGGGACGGGGACCGGGGAGCTGTTTTTT. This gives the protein CASSPGTGTGELFF. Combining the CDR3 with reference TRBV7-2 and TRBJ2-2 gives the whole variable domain GAGVSQSPSNKVTEKGKDVELRCDPISGHTALYWYRQSLGQGLEFLIYFQGNSAPDKSGLPSDRFSAERTGGSVSTLTIQRTQQEDSAVYLCASSPGTGTGELFFGEGSRLTVL.

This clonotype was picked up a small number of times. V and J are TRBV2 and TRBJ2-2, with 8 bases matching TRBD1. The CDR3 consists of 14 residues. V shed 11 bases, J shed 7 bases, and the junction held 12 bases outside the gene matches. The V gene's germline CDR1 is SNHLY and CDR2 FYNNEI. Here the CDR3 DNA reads TGTGCCTCCTTAACCGGGACAGGCGTCGGGGAGCTGTTTTTT. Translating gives CASLTGTGVGELFF. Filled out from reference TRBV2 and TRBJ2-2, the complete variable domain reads EPEVTQTPSHQVTQMGQEVILRCVPISNHLYFYWYRQILGQKVEFLVSFYNNEISEKSEIFDDQFSVERPDGSNFTLKIRSTKLEDSAMYFCASLTGTGVGELFFGEGSRLTVL.

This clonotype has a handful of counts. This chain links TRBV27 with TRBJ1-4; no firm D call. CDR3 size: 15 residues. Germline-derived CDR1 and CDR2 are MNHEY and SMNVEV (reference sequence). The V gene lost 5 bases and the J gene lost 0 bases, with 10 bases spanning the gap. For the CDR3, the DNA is TGTGCCAGCAGTGAACGTTATGCAACTAATGAAAAACTGTTTTTT. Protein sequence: CASSERYATNEKLFF.

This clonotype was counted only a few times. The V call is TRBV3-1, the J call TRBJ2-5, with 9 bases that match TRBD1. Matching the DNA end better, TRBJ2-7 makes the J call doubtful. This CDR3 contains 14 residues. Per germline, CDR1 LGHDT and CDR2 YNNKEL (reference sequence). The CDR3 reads CASSQGQGIDEQYF. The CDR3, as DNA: TGTGCCAGCAGCCAGGGACAGGGTATCGACGAGCAGTACTTC.

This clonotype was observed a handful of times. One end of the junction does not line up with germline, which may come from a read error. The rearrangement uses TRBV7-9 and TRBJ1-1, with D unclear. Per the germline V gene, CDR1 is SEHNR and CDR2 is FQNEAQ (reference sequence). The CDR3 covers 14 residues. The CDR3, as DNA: TGTGTCAGCAGCTTCTTCAGTGCGAACACTGAAGCTTTCTTT. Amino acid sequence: CVSSFFSANTEAFF.

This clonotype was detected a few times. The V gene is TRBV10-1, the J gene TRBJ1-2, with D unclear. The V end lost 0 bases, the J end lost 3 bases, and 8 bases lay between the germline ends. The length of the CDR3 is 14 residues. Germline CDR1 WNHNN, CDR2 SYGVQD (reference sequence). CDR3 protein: CASSESNIYYGYTF. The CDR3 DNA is TGCGCCAGCAGTGAGTCGAACATCTACTATGGCTACACCTTC.

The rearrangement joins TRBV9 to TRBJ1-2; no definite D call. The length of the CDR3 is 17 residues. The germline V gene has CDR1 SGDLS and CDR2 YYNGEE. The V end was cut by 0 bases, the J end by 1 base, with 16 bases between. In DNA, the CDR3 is TGTGCCAGCAGCGTAGTTGCTGAGAACCCGGTTAACTATGGCTACACCTTC. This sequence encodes CASSVVAENPVNYGYTF.

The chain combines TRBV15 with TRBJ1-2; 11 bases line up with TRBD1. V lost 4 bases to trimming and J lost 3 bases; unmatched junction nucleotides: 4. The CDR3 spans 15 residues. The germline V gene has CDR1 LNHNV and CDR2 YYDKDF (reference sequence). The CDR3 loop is CATSTWDRGYYGYTF. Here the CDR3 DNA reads TGTGCCACCAGCACATGGGACAGGGGGTACTATGGCTACACCTTC.

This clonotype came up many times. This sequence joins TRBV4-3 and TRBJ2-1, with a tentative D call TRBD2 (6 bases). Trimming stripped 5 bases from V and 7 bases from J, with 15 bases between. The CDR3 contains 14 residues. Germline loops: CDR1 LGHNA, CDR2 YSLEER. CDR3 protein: CASSRGLAGNEQFF. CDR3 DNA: TGCGCCAGCAGCAGGGGACTCGCGGGTAATGAGCAGTTCTTC.

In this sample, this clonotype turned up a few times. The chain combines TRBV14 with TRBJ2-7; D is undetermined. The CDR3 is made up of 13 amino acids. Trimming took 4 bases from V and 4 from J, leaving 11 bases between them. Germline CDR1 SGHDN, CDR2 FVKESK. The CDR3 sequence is CASSRRLGYEQYF. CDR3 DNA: TGTGCCAGCAGCCGTCGTTTGGGATACGAGCAGTACTTC. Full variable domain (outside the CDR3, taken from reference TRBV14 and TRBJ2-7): EAGVTQFPSHSVIEKGQTVTLRCDPISGHDNLYWYRRVMGKEIKFLLHFVKESKQDESGMPNNRFLAERTGGTYSTLKVQPAELEDSGVYFCASSRRLGYEQYFGPGTRLTVT.

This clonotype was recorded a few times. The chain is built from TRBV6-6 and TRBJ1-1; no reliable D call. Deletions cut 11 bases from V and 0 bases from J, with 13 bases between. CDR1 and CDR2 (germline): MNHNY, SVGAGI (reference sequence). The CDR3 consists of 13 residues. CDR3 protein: CAVSQSMNTEAFF. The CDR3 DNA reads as TGTGCCGTCTCTCAATCCATGAACACTGAAGCTTTCTTT.

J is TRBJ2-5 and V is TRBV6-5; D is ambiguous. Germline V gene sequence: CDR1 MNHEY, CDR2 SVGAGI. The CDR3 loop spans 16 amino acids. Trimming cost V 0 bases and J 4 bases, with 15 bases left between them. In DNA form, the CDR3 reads TGTGCCAGCAGTTACTCACCAGGCCCATGGGGAGAGACCCAGTACTTC. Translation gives CASSYSPGPWGETQYF.

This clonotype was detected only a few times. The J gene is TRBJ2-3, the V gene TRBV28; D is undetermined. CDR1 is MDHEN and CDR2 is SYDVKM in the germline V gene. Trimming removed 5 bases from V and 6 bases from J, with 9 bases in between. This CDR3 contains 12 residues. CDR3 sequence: CASSPNWDTQYF. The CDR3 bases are TGTGCCAGCAGTCCCAATTGGGATACGCAGTATTTT.

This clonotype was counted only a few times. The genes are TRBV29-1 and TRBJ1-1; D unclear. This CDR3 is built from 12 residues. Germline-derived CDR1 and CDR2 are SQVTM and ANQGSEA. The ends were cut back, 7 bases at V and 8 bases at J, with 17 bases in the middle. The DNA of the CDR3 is TGCAGCGCCCATTATGGCGAGGGAGAAGCTTTCTTT. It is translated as CSAHYGEGEAFF.

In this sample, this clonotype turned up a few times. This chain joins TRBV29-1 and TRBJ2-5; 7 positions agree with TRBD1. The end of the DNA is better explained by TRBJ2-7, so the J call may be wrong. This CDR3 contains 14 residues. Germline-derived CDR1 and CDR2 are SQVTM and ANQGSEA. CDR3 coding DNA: TGCAGCGTTGCGGCTGTAGACAGGGCCCTCGAGCAGTACTTC. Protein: CSVAAVDRALEQYF.

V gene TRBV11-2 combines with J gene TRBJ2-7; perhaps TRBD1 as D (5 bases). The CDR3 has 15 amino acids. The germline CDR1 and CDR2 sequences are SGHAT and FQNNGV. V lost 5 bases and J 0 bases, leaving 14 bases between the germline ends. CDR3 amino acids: CASSENAGISYEQYF. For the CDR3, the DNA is TGTGCCAGCAGCGAAAATGCAGGGATCTCCTACGAGCAGTACTTC.

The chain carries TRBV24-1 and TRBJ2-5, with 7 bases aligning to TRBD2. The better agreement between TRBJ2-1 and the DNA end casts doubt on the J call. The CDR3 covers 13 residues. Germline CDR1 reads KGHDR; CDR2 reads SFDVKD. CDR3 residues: CATSDLWRGEQFF. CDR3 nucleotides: TGTGCCACCAGTGATTTGTGGCGGGGGGAGCAGTTCTTC.

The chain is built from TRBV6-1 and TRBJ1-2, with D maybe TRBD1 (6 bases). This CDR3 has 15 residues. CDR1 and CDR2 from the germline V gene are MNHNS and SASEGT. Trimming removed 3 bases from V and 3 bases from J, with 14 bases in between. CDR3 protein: CASSESKGVDYGYTF. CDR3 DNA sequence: TGTGCCAGCAGTGAGTCTAAGGGGGTAGACTATGGCTACACCTTC.

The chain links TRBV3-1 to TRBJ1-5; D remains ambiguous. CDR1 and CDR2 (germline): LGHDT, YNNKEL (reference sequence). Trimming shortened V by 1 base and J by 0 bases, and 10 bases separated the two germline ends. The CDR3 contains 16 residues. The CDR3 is CASSQVEGNSNQPQHF. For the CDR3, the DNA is TGTGCCAGCAGCCAAGTTGAGGGTAATAGCAATCAGCCCCAGCATTTT.

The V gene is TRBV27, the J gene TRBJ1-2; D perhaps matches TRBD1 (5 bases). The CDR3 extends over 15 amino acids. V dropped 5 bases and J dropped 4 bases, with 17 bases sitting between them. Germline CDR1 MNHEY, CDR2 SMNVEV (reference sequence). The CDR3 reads CASSHGGASIYGYTF. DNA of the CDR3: TGTGCCAGCAGTCACGGAGGGGCCTCCATCTATGGCTACACCTTC.

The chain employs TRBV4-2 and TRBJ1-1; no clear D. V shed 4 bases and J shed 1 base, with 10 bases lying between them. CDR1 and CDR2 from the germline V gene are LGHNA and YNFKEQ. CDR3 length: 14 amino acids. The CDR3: CASSPLRRNTEAFF. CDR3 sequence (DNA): TGTGCCAGCAGCCCATTAAGGAGGAACACTGAAGCTTTCTTT.

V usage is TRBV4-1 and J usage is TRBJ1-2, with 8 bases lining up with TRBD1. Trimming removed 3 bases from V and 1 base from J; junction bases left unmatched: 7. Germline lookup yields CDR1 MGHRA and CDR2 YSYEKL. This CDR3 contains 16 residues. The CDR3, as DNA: TGCGCCAGCAGCCAGGCCGGGACAGGACGTAACTATGGCTACACCTTC. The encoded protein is CASSQAGTGRNYGYTF.

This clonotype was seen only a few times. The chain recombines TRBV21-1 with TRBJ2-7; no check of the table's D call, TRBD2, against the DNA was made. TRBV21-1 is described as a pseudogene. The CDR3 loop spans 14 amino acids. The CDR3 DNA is TGTGCCAGCCCGTACGAGGGCCGCTCCTACGAGCAGTACTTC. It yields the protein CASPYEGRSYEQYF.

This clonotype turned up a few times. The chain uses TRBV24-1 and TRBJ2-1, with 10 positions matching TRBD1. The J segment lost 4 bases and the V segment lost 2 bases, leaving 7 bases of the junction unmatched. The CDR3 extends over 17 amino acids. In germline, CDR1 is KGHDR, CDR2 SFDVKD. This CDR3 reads CATSDSQGQGTYNEQFF. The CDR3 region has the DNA TGTGCCACCAGTGATTCCCAGGGACAGGGGACATACAATGAGCAGTTCTTC.

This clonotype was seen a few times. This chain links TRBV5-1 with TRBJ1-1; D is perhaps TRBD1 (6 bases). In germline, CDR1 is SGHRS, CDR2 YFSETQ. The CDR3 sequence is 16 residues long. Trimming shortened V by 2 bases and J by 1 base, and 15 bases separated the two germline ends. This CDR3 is CASSFLQGPSNTEAFF. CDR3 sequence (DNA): TGCGCCAGCAGCTTTTTACAGGGACCTTCGAACACTGAAGCTTTCTTT.

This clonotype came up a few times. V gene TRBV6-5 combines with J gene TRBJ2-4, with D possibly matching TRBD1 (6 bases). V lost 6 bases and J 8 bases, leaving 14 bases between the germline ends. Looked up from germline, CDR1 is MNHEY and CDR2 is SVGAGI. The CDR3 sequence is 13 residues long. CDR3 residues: CASSRYRVDIQYF. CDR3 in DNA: TGTGCCAGCAGCCGATACAGGGTGGACATTCAGTACTTC.

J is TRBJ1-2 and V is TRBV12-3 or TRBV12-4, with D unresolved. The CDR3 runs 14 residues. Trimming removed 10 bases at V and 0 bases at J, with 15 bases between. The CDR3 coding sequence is TGTGCCACCCGTCCACCACTTTCTAACTATGGCTACACCTTC. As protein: CATRPPLSNYGYTF.

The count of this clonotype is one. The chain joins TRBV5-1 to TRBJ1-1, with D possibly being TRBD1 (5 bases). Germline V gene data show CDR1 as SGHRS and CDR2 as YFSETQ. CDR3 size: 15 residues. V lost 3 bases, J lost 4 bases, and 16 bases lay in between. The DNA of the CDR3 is TGCGCCAGCAGCTCCCTAGGGGAGAGCGTCACTGAAGCTTTCTTT. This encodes CASSSLGESVTEAFF. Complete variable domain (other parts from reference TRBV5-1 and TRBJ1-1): KAGVTQTPRYLIKTRGQQVTLSCSPISGHRSVSWYQQTPGQGLQFLFEYFSETQRNKGNFPGRFSGRQFSNSRSEMNVSTLELGDSALYLCASSSLGESVTEAFFGQGTRLTVV.